The entry below describes one T cell receptor beta chain. The antigen is unknown. This sample was taken from a study of T cells after yellow fever vaccination. Study at large: Fractions of limited cellularity were prepared by means of SMART-Seq v4 Ultra Low Input.

The CDR3 consists of 15 residues. Trimming removed 6 bases from V and 0 bases from J, with 15 bases in between. CDR1 and CDR2 from the germline V gene are MDHEN and SYDVKM. 5'RACE template switching produced TCR cDNA carrying a universal primer site and UMIs. TCRdb reanalysed the 5' RACE reads using MiXCR and keeps one entry per CDR3 protein. The top ten hold about 15% of the sample, which has 500,000 to 650,000 distinct CDR3 sequences, approximately 13% seen once. General study points: The secondary response was weaker, and its peak arrived faster, on day 5 versus 15. Detected again after the booster were most primary-vaccination clones, at almost 97% CD4 and more than 70% CD8.

The chain combines TRBV28 with TRBJ2-7; either TRBD1 or TRBD2 may supply D (5 bases each). This TCR derives from a man aged 30 to 39 who received the YFV17D yellow fever vaccine. Sequenced material: PBMCs, taken on the day of the yellow fever booster vaccination. The CDR3 here is CASRDERGSSYEQYF. In nucleotides, the CDR3 is TGTGCCAGCAGGGATGAGAGGGGAAGCTCCTACGAGCAGTACTTC.